This passage covers 17 T cell receptor beta chains from one sample sequenced in a study of vaccination and CD4 T cells after COVID-19. As to time point: late sampling 161 to 241 days after vaccination in a few convalescent patients. TCRdb redid the calling of the PCR reads with MiXCR, one entry per CDR3 protein. The sample consists of 25,000 to 30,000 distinct CDR3 sequences, around 53% of them appearing once. The sample was CD4+ T cells from blood, taken about 7 months after SARS-CoV-2 vaccination. All receptors derive from a human donor who had recovered from COVID-19.

The chain recombines TRBV6-2 or TRBV6-3 with TRBJ2-3, with TRBD2 matching 7 bases. The CDR3 loop spans 15 amino acids. Germline V lookup: CDR1 MNHEY, CDR2 SVGEGT. The V segment lost 5 bases and the J segment 1 base; nucleotides outside the gene matches: 6. CDR3 sequence: CASSKTSPGTDTQYF. DNA for the CDR3: TGTGCCAGCAGTAAGACTAGCCCCGGCACAGATACGCAGTATTTT.

The chain links TRBV21-1 to TRBJ1-1. TRBV21-1 is classified as a pseudogene. This CDR3 comprises 17 residues. CDR3 protein: CASSKARYSNMNTEAFF. As DNA, the CDR3 is TGTGCCAGCAGCAAAGCAAGGTACAGTAATATGAACACTGAAGCTTTCTTT.

This rearrangement joins TRBV21-1 to TRBJ2-7; the table's D call of TRBD2 was not tested on the DNA. TRBV21-1 is a recognized pseudogene. The CDR3 contains 20 residues. In DNA form, the CDR3 reads TGTGCCAGCAGCAAAGCGCGAGGGACTACGGCTAGCGGGACGTTCTACGAGCAGTACTTC. The encoded protein is CASSKARGTTASGTFYEQYF.

This sequence joins TRBV7-2 and TRBJ1-2, with a possible D match to TRBD1 (5 bases). The CDR3 is 14 residues long. CDR1 and CDR2 from the germline V gene are SGHTA and FQGNSA. Trimming took 0 bases from V and 8 from J, leaving 13 bases between them. The CDR3 nucleotides are TGTGCCAGCAGCTTAGCCCCGCAGGGTCAGGGCTACACCTTC. Protein sequence: CASSLAPQGQGYTF.

The chain employs TRBV20-1 and TRBJ1-5; D is undetermined. V shed 6 bases and J shed 2 bases, with 8 bases lying between them. The germline gives CDR1 DFQATT, CDR2 SNEGSKA (reference sequence). The CDR3 sequence is 12 residues long. The CDR3 DNA is TGCAGTGCGGCCGAGGGCAATCAGCCCCAGCATTTT. Amino acid sequence: CSAAEGNQPQHF.

Only a few counts were recorded for this clonotype. The V and J genes are TRBV20-1 and TRBJ1-6; a possible D gene is TRBD1 (5 bases). V lost 3 bases, J lost 0 bases, and 12 bases lay in between. CDR1 and CDR2 from the germline V gene are DFQATT and SNEGSKA (reference sequence). The CDR3 covers 16 residues. This CDR3 reads CSARGTESSYNSPLHF. Here the CDR3 DNA reads TGCAGTGCTAGGGGGACGGAAAGCTCCTATAATTCACCCCTCCACTTT.

The CDR3 region is CASSIGGLSSYEQYF. The CDR3 bases are TGTGCCAGTAGTATCGGCGGTTTAAGCTCCTACGAGCAGTACTTC. The chain employs TRBV19 and TRBJ2-7, with D hard to call. There are 15 residues in the CDR3. From germline, CDR1 is LNHDA and CDR2 SQIVND (reference sequence). V lost 3 bases, J lost 0 bases, and 12 bases lay in between.

The genes are TRBV6-5 and TRBJ2-7; D is possibly TRBD1 (6 bases). CDR1 is MNHEY and CDR2 is SVGAGI in the germline V gene. The CDR3 spans 13 residues. Trimming left V 3 bases short and J 3 bases short, with 9 bases between. The CDR3 DNA follows: TGTGCCAGCAGTTATGACAGGAACTACGAGCAGTACTTC. Translation gives CASSYDRNYEQYF.

The gene calls are TRBV5-1 and TRBJ2-5; D perhaps matches TRBD1 (9 bases). The germline V gene has CDR1 SGHRS and CDR2 YFSETQ. The V end was cut by 2 bases, the J end by 4 bases, with 15 bases between. The CDR3 runs to 15 residues. In DNA form, the CDR3 reads TGCGCCAGCAGCTTACAGGGGGCGGGAGGAGAGACCCAGTACTTC. The encoded protein is CASSLQGAGGETQYF.

The rearrangement joins TRBV10-3 to TRBJ1-2; TRBD1 matches 9 bases. V shed 4 bases and J 6 bases; nucleotides not matched to a gene: 12. The length of the CDR3 is 16 residues. Germline V gene lookup returns CDR1 ENHRY and CDR2 SYGVKD. As DNA, the CDR3 is TGTGCCATCAGTGGGGTTACAGGGGGCGGAGCCCATGGCTACACCTTC. The encoded protein is CAISGVTGGGAHGYTF.

The chain employs TRBV24-1 and TRBJ1-1, with 7 bases fitting TRBD1. Germline V gene data show CDR1 as KGHDR and CDR2 as SFDVKD. This CDR3 has 14 residues. J lost 0 bases, V lost 9 bases, and 6 bases had no gene match. As DNA, the CDR3 is TGTGCCACCCAGGGGGGGCCCATGAACACTGAAGCTTTCTTT. Translation gives CATQGGPMNTEAFF.

The chain is built from TRBV12-5 and TRBJ2-5, with TRBD1 matching over 10 bases. Trimming cost V 3 bases and J 2 bases; bases outside gene matches: 6. Germline V lookup: CDR1 LGHNT, CDR2 FRNRAP. This CDR3 is built from 16 residues. The CDR3 loop is CASGLILGQGQETQYF. CDR3 bases: TGTGCTAGTGGTTTAATTCTGGGACAGGGGCAAGAGACCCAGTACTTC.

This clonotype has just a few counts. V and J are TRBV27 and TRBJ1-2; 7 nucleotides match TRBD1. The ends lost 4 bases at V and 4 bases at J; junction bases unmatched: 3. The germline V gene encodes CDR1 MNHEY and CDR2 SMNVEV (reference sequence). The CDR3 sequence is 13 residues long. This chain's CDR3 is CASSSGQSYGYTF. The DNA of the CDR3 is TGTGCCAGCAGTTCGGGACAGAGCTATGGCTACACCTTC.

This rearrangement joins TRBV6-1 to TRBJ1-3; 8 nucleotides agree with TRBD1. The CDR3 has 15 residues. V was clipped by 7 bases and J by 0 bases; unmatched bases: 5. The germline V gene has CDR1 MNHNS and CDR2 SASEGT. The CDR3 sequence is CASNGQGNSGNTIYF. For the CDR3, the DNA is TGTGCCAGCAACGGACAGGGAAACTCTGGAAACACCATATATTTT.

This clonotype was detected once. The chain's CDR3 is CASSPTSGRWGTLTQYF. The DNA for the CDR3 is TGTGCCAGCAGTCCGACTAGCGGGAGATGGGGTACGTTGACCCAGTACTTC. The genes are TRBV28 and TRBJ2-5; 12 nucleotides match TRBD2. J gave up 7 bases and V 5 bases, and 14 bases lay outside the gene matches. CDR1 and CDR2 (germline): MDHEN, SYDVKM. The CDR3 contains 17 residues. The variable domain in full, completed from reference TRBV28 and TRBJ2-5, reads DVKVTQSSRYLVKRTGEKVFLECVQDMDHENMFWYRQDPGLGLRLIYFSYDVKMKEKGDIPEGYSVSREKKERFSLILESASTNQTSMYLCASSPTSGRWGTLTQYFGPGTRLLVL.

The chain is built from TRBV20-1 and TRBJ1-5; TRBD1 matches 7 bases. With V trimmed by 6 bases and J by 4 bases, 9 bases remained unmatched. The CDR3 extends over 14 amino acids. Germline loops: CDR1 DFQATT, CDR2 SNEGSKA (reference sequence). The CDR3 protein is CSAASTGSNQPQHF. Written as DNA, the CDR3 is TGCAGTGCCGCGTCGACAGGGAGTAATCAGCCCCAGCATTTT.

The chain has TRBV20-1 and TRBJ2-7; TRBD2 might be the D (5 bases). Germline assignment: CDR1 DFQATT and CDR2 SNEGSKA (reference sequence). Trimming pared 0 bases from V and 2 bases from J, leaving 23 bases between. This CDR3 is built from 18 residues. Here the CDR3 reads CSARDHGSRGPLPYEQYF. CDR3 DNA: TGCAGTGCTAGAGATCACGGGTCTCGGGGTCCCCTGCCCTACGAGCAGTACTTC.